The rows below give T cell receptor beta chains drawn from one sample of a study of blood T cells in healthy people across ages. One entry per CDR3 protein, called by TCRdb with MiXCR from the 5' RACE reads. This table holds some 560,000 distinct CDR3 sequences, around a quarter found once. These data are also associated with another study on T cells of mothers and their children.

Input material: blood. The receptors come from a boy between 2 and 10 years old in good health. Each CDR3 is given with its conserved first and last residue. D genes are given only for firm matches. Part of the rows lack a size; the others show once, few, many or a class for expanded clones.

TRBJ2-1 | NA | TRBV5-1 | NA | TGCGCCAGCAGCCCGATTTCAGAGGATGAGCAGTTCTTC | CASSPISEDEQFF
TRBJ2-7 | few | TRBV27 | TRBD1 | TGTGCCAGCAGTCCGACAGGGGCCTCCTACGAGCAGTACTTC | CASSPTGASYEQYF
TRBJ2-1 | few | TRBV7-9 | TRBD2 | TGTGCCAGCAGCCCTACTAGCGGGGGGCTCTACAATGAGCAGTTCTTC | CASSPTSGGLYNEQFF
TRBJ2-7 | few | TRBV4-1 | TRBD1 | TGCGCCAGCAGCCAGCAACCGGGACAGGGGGGCTACGAGCAGTACTTC | CASSQQPGQGGYEQYF
TRBJ1-4 | few | TRBV6-5 | NA | TGTGCCAGCAGTTACTCGACAGGCAACCCTAATGAAAAACTGTTTTTT | CASSYSTGNPNEKLFF
TRBJ1-5 | few | TRBV12-3/TRBV12-4 | TRBD1 | TGTGCCAGCAGTTTTCGTGGACAGGCGGGACAGCCCCAGCATTTT | CASSFRGQAGQPQHF
TRBJ2-5 | NA | TRBV3-1 | NA | TGTGCCAGCAGCCCTCTGACTAGGAGGATACAAGAGACCCAGTACTTC | CASSPLTRRIQETQYF
TRBJ1-1 | NA | TRBV10-3 | NA | TGTGCCATCAGTAAGAAAAGGGGGATTTACACTGAAGCTTTCTTT | CAISKKRGIYTEAFF
TRBJ2-1 | NA | TRBV7-9 | NA | TGTGCCAGCAGTCAGGGCTCCAATGAGCAGTTCTTC | CASSQGSNEQFF
TRBJ2-3 | few | TRBV29-1 | NA | TGCAGCGTTGTTGGACAGAAACCTAGCACAGATACGCAGTATTTT | CSVVGQKPSTDTQYF
TRBJ1-6 | NA | TRBV2 | NA | TGTGCCAGCTCTCAGGGTAGATCACCCCTCCACTTT | CASSQGRSPLHF
TRBJ2-1 | few | TRBV2 | NA | TGTGCCAGCAGGGGCAGCCTGATTACCTACAATGAGCAGTTCTTC | CASRGSLITYNEQFF
TRBJ2-5 | NA | TRBV10-3 | NA | TGTGCCATCAGTGAGTCCGGGCTACTTAAAGAGACCCAGTACTTC | CAISESGLLKETQYF
TRBJ2-2 | few | TRBV7-3 | NA | TGTGCCAGCAGCTTAATCGGCGGGCCCACCGGGGAGCTGTTTTTT | CASSLIGGPTGELFF
TRBJ2-5 | few | TRBV7-8 | TRBD2 | TGTGCCAGCAGATCACTAGCGGGAGAGACCCAGTACTTC | CASRSLAGETQYF
TRBJ2-3 | NA | TRBV7-9 | NA | TGTGCCAGCAGCTTGGGGGCTATTACTAGCACAGATACGCAGTATTTT | CASSLGAITSTDTQYF
TRBJ1-6 | few | TRBV6-1 | NA | TGTGCCAGCAGTGATGGGGGGGCCTATAATTCACCCCTCCACTTT | CASSDGGAYNSPLHF
TRBJ1-2 | NA | TRBV12-3/TRBV12-4 | NA | TGTGCCAGCAGCAAGGGGCGCGGGATCTACGGCTACACCTTC | CASSKGRGIYGYTF
TRBJ1-1 | few | TRBV11-1 | NA | TGTGCCAGCAGCTTAGGAGAGACTGAAGCTTTCTTT | CASSLGETEAFF
TRBJ2-3 | few | TRBV7-2 | TRBD2 | TGTGCCAGCAGCCGCGGACTAGCTCCCACAGATACGCAGTATTTT | CASSRGLAPTDTQYF
TRBJ2-4 | NA | TRBV27 | NA | TGTGCCAGCAGTTCCTACTACAGGACCAGGGCCAAAAACATTCAGTACTTC | CASSSYYRTRAKNIQYF
TRBJ2-7 | NA | TRBV6-4 | TRBD2 | TGTGCCAGCAGCCCTGACGGGACTAGCGGGAGCTACGAGCAGTACTTC | CASSPDGTSGSYEQYF
TRBJ2-1 | few | TRBV4-1 | TRBD2 | TGCGCCAGCAGCCACGACGGGACTAACTACAATGAGCAGTTCTTC | CASSHDGTNYNEQFF
TRBJ2-7 | NA | TRBV2 | TRBD2 | TGTGCCAGCAGTGAGACGGGACTAACTCACACCTACGAGCAGTACTTC | CASSETGLTHTYEQYF
TRBJ2-5 | NA | TRBV29-1 | NA | TGCAGCGTTGTGTTGAGACTTAGGGAGACCCAGTACTTC | CSVVLRLRETQYF
TRBJ1-4 | NA | TRBV6-6 | TRBD1 | TGTGCCAGCAGTACCGGGACAGGGGGTGCAACTAATGAAAAACCGTTTTTT | CASSTGTGGATNEKPFF
TRBJ2-1 | few | TRBV25-1 | TRBD2 | TGTGCCAGCAGTGGAGGGACTAGCGGGAGGGGCTCCTACAATGAGCAGTTCTTC | CASSGGTSGRGSYNEQFF
TRBJ2-5 | NA | TRBV15 | NA | TGTGCCACCAGAGGGGACGGCGAGACCCAGTACTTC | CATRGDGETQYF
TRBJ2-3 | NA | TRBV25-1 | TRBD2 | TGTGCCAGCCGACCCGTTAGCGGGAGCAAGGAAGATACGCAGTATTTT | CASRPVSGSKEDTQYF
TRBJ2-1 | NA | TRBV5-1 | TRBD2 | TGCGCCAGCAGCTGGTCCAGCGGGGGGGCCGTCAATGAGCAGTTCTTC | CASSWSSGGAVNEQFF
TRBJ1-1 | NA | TRBV12-3/TRBV12-4 | NA | TGTGCCAGCAGGCCGTGGCTATTGGGCACTGAAGCTTTCTTT | CASRPWLLGTEAFF
TRBJ2-2 | NA | TRBV11-2 | NA | TGTGCCAGCAGCTTACAGATCAACACCGGGGAGCTGTTTTTT | CASSLQINTGELFF
TRBJ2-5 | NA | TRBV2 | TRBD2 | TGTGCCAGCAGTGAACGGAGCGCGGGAGGAGAGCAGTACTTC | CASSERSAGGEQYF
TRBJ1-2 | few | TRBV7-2 | TRBD1 | TGTGCCAGCAGCTTGAACAGGGGGACTAATGGCTACACCTTC | CASSLNRGTNGYTF
TRBJ2-7 | NA | TRBV5-4 | TRBD1 | TGTGCCAGCAGCCCCGGACAGGGAAACTACGAGCAGTACTTC | CASSPGQGNYEQYF
TRBJ2-7 | few | TRBV6-5 | TRBD2 | TGTGCCAGCAGTTACTCGAGCTTCCTAGCGGGGGGGTACGAGCAGTACTTC | CASSYSSFLAGGYEQYF
TRBJ2-2 | NA | TRBV7-9 | NA | TGTGCCAGCAGCTTAGATCGGTCCGTATATCCCCGATGGGAGCTGTTTTTT | CASSLDRSVYPRWELFF
TRBJ1-1 | few | TRBV5-1 | NA | TGCGCCAGCAGCTTGGAGCCGGCCACAGAAGCTTTCTTT | CASSLEPATEAFF
TRBJ2-1 | few | TRBV7-3 | NA | TGTGCCAGCAGCTCTCCGGGACTGGGTTTAGATGAGCAGTTCTTC | CASSSPGLGLDEQFF
TRBJ2-1 | few | TRBV30 | TRBD2 | TGTGCCGGAGAGCGGGAGGGCAGGAATGAGCAGTTCTTC | CAGEREGRNEQFF
TRBJ2-5 | NA | TRBV12-3/TRBV12-4 | NA | TGTGCCAGCAGTTTAGTTCCGACTGGGGAGCAGTACTTC | CASSLVPTGEQYF
TRBJ2-7 | few | TRBV24-1 | NA | TGTGCCCCGCAAGTATCCAGGGGTCCCTACGAGCAGTACTTC | CAPQVSRGPYEQYF
TRBJ2-7 | few | TRBV2 | TRBD1 | TGTGCCAGCAGGCACGGACAGGGGGCCTACGAGCAGTACTTC | CASRHGQGAYEQYF
TRBJ1-3 | NA | TRBV15 | TRBD1 | TGTGCCACCAGCAGACCCGACAGGGCTGGAAACACCATATATTTT | CATSRPDRAGNTIYF
TRBJ2-6 | NA | TRBV11-2 | TRBD2 | TGTGCCAGCAGCTTAGATCAGGGCACACTAGCGCCCTACTCTGGGGCCAACGTCCTGACTTTC | CASSLDQGTLAPYSGANVLTF
TRBJ1-2 | few | TRBV20-1 | NA | TGCAGTGCTAGGCCCACGGGGACGGATAACTATGGCTACACCTTC | CSARPTGTDNYGYTF
TRBJ2-1 | NA | TRBV25-1 | NA | TGTGCCAGCAGTGAACCCGAGGGGGGGCCCAATGAGCAGTTCTTC | CASSEPEGGPNEQFF
TRBJ2-1 | many | TRBV29-1 | NA | TGCAGCGTGGATGGGCTAGCTGCCTACAATGAGCAGTTCTTC | CSVDGLAAYNEQFF
TRBJ2-4 | few | TRBV15 | NA | TGTGCCACCAGCAGAGATACCTTAGACCTAAGCCATATAGCCAAAAACATTCAGTACTTC | CATSRDTLDLSHIAKNIQYF
TRBJ2-7 | NA | TRBV7-8 | NA | TGTGCCAGCAGCCTCCGGACTGGATCCTACGAGCAGTACTTC | CASSLRTGSYEQYF
TRBJ2-3 | NA | TRBV9 | TRBD2 | TGTGCCAGCAGCGTAGCTCCTCCCGGAACTAGCGGTACGCAGTATTTT | CASSVAPPGTSGTQYF
TRBJ2-1 | few | TRBV4-2 | TRBD2 | TGTGCCAGCAGCACCCTTGCGGGGGTCTCCTACAATGAGCAGTTCTTC | CASSTLAGVSYNEQFF
TRBJ2-7 | NA | TRBV2 | TRBD1 | TGTGCCAGTGGGACAGGGAATCACGAGCAGTACTTC | CASGTGNHEQYF
TRBJ2-3 | few | TRBV2 | NA | TGTGCCAGCGTGGAGAACCCGAGCACAGATACGCAGTATTTT | CASVENPSTDTQYF
TRBJ2-4 | few | TRBV20-1 | TRBD2 | TGCAGTGTTGCTAGCGGGGTAACCAAAAACATTCAGTACTTC | CSVASGVTKNIQYF
TRBJ1-1 | NA | TRBV6-5 | NA | TGTGCCAGCAGTTACTTGAGTGTCGGGAACACTGAAGCTTTCTTT | CASSYLSVGNTEAFF
TRBJ1-1 | NA | TRBV7-9 | NA | TGTGCCAGCGCCCCGGGGGCGAACACTGAAGCTTTCTTT | CASAPGANTEAFF
TRBJ2-1 | NA | TRBV7-2 | NA | TGTGCCGCAGAGCCTGATCCTTACAATGAGCAGTTCTTC | CAAEPDPYNEQFF
TRBJ2-7 | few | TRBV29-1 | NA | TGCAGCGTTGAAGGAGGAGGAGAGAACTACGAGCAGTACTTC | CSVEGGGENYEQYF